A single T cell receptor beta chain is shown here with its context. Antigen specificity is unknown. This sample stems from a study of PD-L1 blockade in urothelial cancer. Across the study: At 6 weeks and at 3 weeks (second dose) after treatment start, blood was analyzed. Blood-derived samples held a median roughly 140,000 T cells. Study-wide findings and caveats: Sub-median blood TCR clonality before treatment predicted longer survival.

The method was immunoSEQ multiplex PCR; TCRdb's version includes in-frame clones alone and lacks a portion of them. The repertoire holds roughly 39,000 clones, with around 89% as singletons. Germline V CDR1 and CDR2: MDHEN, SYDVKM. This CDR3 spans 15 amino acids. Trimming removed 2 bases from V and 3 bases from J, with 11 bases in between. The genes are TRBV28 and TRBJ1-5, with D hard to call. The source is a man in his 60s with urothelial cancer. The source material was PBMCs, sampled around atezolizumab (anti-PD-L1) treatment. The CDR3: CASSLRLGPNQPQHF. Written as DNA, the CDR3 is TGTGCCAGCAGTTTAAGACTAGGGCCCAATCAGCCCCAGCATTTT.